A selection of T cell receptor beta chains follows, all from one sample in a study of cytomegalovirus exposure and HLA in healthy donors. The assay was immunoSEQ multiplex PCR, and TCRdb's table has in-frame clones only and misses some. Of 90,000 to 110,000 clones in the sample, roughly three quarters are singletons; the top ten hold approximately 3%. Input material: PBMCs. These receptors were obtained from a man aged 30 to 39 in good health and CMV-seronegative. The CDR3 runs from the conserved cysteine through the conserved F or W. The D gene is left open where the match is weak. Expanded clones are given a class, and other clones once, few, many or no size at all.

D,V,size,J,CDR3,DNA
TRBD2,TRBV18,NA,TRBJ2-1,CASSPLASGYNEQFF,TGTGCCAGCTCACCGTTGGCTAGCGGTTACAATGAGCAGTTCTTC
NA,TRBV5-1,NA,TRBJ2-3,CASRFFAEPSTDTQYF,TGCGCCAGCAGGTTCTTTGCGGAACCTAGCACAGATACGCAGTATTTT
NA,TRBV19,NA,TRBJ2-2,CASSIWGLSNTGELFF,TGTGCCAGTAGTATCTGGGGGCTGTCGAACACCGGGGAGCTGTTTTTT
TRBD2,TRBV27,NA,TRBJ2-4,CASSDQRGKNIQYF,TGTGCCAGCAGTGACCAGCGGGGGAAAAACATTCAGTACTTC
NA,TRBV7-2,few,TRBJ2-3,CASRRASADTQYF,TGTGCCAGCAGGCGGGCTAGCGCAGATACGCAGTATTTT
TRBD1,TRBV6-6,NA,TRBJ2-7,CASSYIQGAGEQYF,TGTGCCAGCAGTTACATCCAGGGGGCGGGGGAGCAGTACTTC
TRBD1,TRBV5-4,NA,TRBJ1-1,CASSSARQGQNTEAFF,TGTGCCAGCAGCTCTGCCAGACAGGGCCAAAACACTGAAGCTTTCTTT
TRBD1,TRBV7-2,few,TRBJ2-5,CASSLGGQGRRETQYF,TGTGCCAGCAGCTTGGGGGGACAGGGGAGGAGAGAGACCCAGTACTTC
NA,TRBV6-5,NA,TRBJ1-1,CASSYAAGMNTEAFF,TGTGCCAGCAGTTACGCCGCGGGGATGAACACTGAAGCTTTCTTT
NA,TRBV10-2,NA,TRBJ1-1,CASRTTGYTEAFF,TGCGCCAGCAGGACTACAGGGTATACTGAAGCTTTCTTT
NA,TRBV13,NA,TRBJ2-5,CASTGGGGETQYF,TGTGCCAGTACAGGGGGGGGCGGAGAGACCCAGTACTTC
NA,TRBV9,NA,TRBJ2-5,CASSVALSETQYF,TGTGCCAGCAGCGTAGCCCTATCAGAGACCCAGTACTTC